The 16 T cell receptor beta chains below all came from one sample that was sequenced in a study of OX40 agonist ivuxolimab in advanced cancers. The method was immunoSEQ multiplex PCR; TCRdb's version includes in-frame clones alone and lacks a portion of them. This repertoire shows more than 30,000 clones, approximately 89% found once; its top ten account for approximately 10%. The sample consisted of CD4+ or CD8+ T cells sorted from blood, taken in a trial of the OX40 agonist ivuxolimab. The receptor set was obtained from an adult with an advanced solid tumor such as melanoma, head and neck, liver or kidney cancer.

The rearrangement links TRBV5-1 to TRBJ2-2; TRBD1 might be the D (5 bases). The V end was cut by 2 bases, the J end by 4 bases, with 21 bases between. The CDR3 loop spans 18 amino acids. Germline V gene data show CDR1 as SGHRS and CDR2 as YFSETQ. In DNA, the CDR3 is TGCGCCAGCAGCTTTTTTCCGCGCGTTAGGGGTAGCACCGGGGAGCTGTTTTTT. It codes for CASSFFPRVRGSTGELFF.

V is TRBV30 and J is TRBJ2-1; unclear D gene. This CDR3 spans 12 amino acids. Per germline, CDR1 GTSNPN and CDR2 SVGIG (reference sequence). Trimming shortened V by 1 base and J by 10 bases, and 11 bases separated the two germline ends. The CDR3 region has the DNA TGTGCCTGGAGTGATCAGACCCGAGAGCAGTTCTTC. This encodes CAWSDQTREQFF.

V is TRBV7-2 and J is TRBJ1-5, with 8 bases aligning to TRBD1. The V and J ends lost 5 bases and 2 bases, in that order; junction bases with no gene match: 5. Germline-derived CDR1 and CDR2 are SGHTA and FQGNSA. The CDR3 length is 15 residues. Here the CDR3 DNA reads TGTGCCAGCAGCCGGCAGGGGGCTGGCAATCAGCCCCAGCATTTT. Protein product: CASSRQGAGNQPQHF.

This sequence joins TRBV5-6 and TRBJ2-1; D is unclear. Germline V lookup: CDR1 SGHDT, CDR2 YYEEEE. Between the trimmed V and J ends, which lost 2 bases and 3 bases, there was a span of 12 bases. This CDR3 contains 15 residues. The CDR3 region has the DNA TGTGCCAGCAGCTTTAGGCAGGAGATCTACAATGAGCAGTTCTTC. Amino acids: CASSFRQEIYNEQFF.

The J gene is TRBJ2-3, the V gene TRBV4-2, with TRBD2 matching 12 bases. Germline V CDR1 and CDR2: LGHNA, YNFKEQ. Germline trimming cut 4 bases from V and 1 base from J; bases unmatched to any gene: 3. This CDR3 is 16 amino acids long. CDR3 bases: TGTGCCAGCAGCCGTAGGACTAGCGGGGGCACAGATACGCAGTATTTT. The encoded protein is CASSRRTSGGTDTQYF.

The genes are TRBV6-5 and TRBJ1-4, with 9 bases matching TRBD1. V shed 2 bases, J shed 8 bases, and the junction held 9 bases outside the gene matches. CDR3 length equals 16 residues. Per germline, CDR1 MNHEY and CDR2 SVGAGI. In DNA form, the CDR3 reads TGTGCCAGCAGTTACGCGTCCGGGACAGGGAACGAAAAACTGTTTTTT. Its translation is CASSYASGTGNEKLFF.

V usage is TRBV2 and J usage is TRBJ1-1; 10 nucleotides match TRBD1. The CDR3 spans 15 residues. Per germline, CDR1 SNHLY and CDR2 FYNNEI. V shed 4 bases and J 0 bases; nucleotides not matched to a gene: 2. CDR3 bases: TGTGCCAGCAGTGGACAGGGGGCTATGAACACTGAAGCTTTCTTT. This sequence encodes CASSGQGAMNTEAFF. Variable domain in full (rest from reference TRBV2 and TRBJ1-1): EPEVTQTPSHQVTQMGQEVILRCVPISNHLYFYWYRQILGQKVEFLVSFYNNEISEKSEIFDDQFSVERPDGSNFTLKIRSTKLEDSAMYFCASSGQGAMNTEAFFGQGTRLTVV.

This chain links TRBV2 with TRBJ2-1, with TRBD2 matching over 10 bases. Germline CDR1 SNHLY, CDR2 FYNNEI. V dropped 6 bases and J dropped 10; count of bases not matched to a gene: 18. The CDR3 is 17 residues long. The CDR3 DNA reads as TGTGCCAGCAGAAGGACGGTGACTAGCGGGCTTGTAGGCGAGCAGTTCTTC. It translates to CASRRTVTSGLVGEQFF.

CDR3 region: CASSLGEYGYTF. The CDR3 DNA reads TGCGCCAGCAGCCTAGGGGAATATGGCTACACCTTC. V and J are TRBV4-3 and TRBJ1-2; maybe TRBD1 (5 bases). V was cut by 4 bases and J by 5 bases, with 8 bases left in between. The CDR3 runs to 12 residues. Germline-derived CDR1 and CDR2 are LGHNA and YSLEER.

The V call is TRBV18, the J call TRBJ1-1, with TRBD1 matching over 11 bases. The CDR3 length is 14 residues. Germline V gives CDR1 KGHSH, CDR2 LQKENI. Trimming cost V 5 bases and J 5 bases; bases outside gene matches: 4. CDR3 residues: CASSTGQGETEAFF. The CDR3 bases are TGTGCCAGCTCAACGGGACAGGGGGAGACTGAAGCTTTCTTT.

This chain links TRBV7-9 with TRBJ2-5, with TRBD2 identical over 10 bases. The end of the DNA is better explained by TRBJ2-7, so the J call may be wrong. Per the germline V gene, CDR1 is SEHNR and CDR2 is FQNEAQ (reference sequence). CDR3 length: 15 amino acids. The chain's CDR3 is CASSPKGLALNEQYF. In DNA form, the CDR3 reads TGTGCCAGCAGCCCCAAGGGACTAGCGCTTAACGAGCAGTACTTC.

The chain joins TRBV5-5 to TRBJ2-5; 14 bases map to TRBD2. The CDR3 covers 15 residues. With 4 bases clipped from V and 7 bases from J, the junction kept 6 bases outside the gene matches. Germline V gene data show CDR1 as SGHKS and CDR2 as YYEKEE (reference sequence). CDR3 nucleotides: TGTGCCAGCAGCGGGACTAGCGGGAGCCTTGTGACCCAGTACTTC. It encodes CASSGTSGSLVTQYF.

This clone was picked up one time. The chain combines TRBV11-2 with TRBJ2-5; TRBD2 aligns across 12 bases. CDR3 length: 17 residues. Germline V gene sequence: CDR1 SGHAT, CDR2 FQNNGV. V shed 0 bases and J 4 bases; nucleotides not matched to a gene: 6. CDR3 region: CASSLEALAGGPETQYF. Written as DNA, the CDR3 is TGTGCCAGCAGCTTAGAAGCCCTAGCGGGAGGGCCAGAGACCCAGTACTTC.

The chain has TRBV19 and TRBJ1-4, with TRBD1 identical over 8 bases. The CDR3 is made up of 14 amino acids. V shed 6 bases and J 7 bases; nucleotides not matched to a gene: 7. Germline V gene data show CDR1 as LNHDA and CDR2 as SQIVND (reference sequence). The CDR3 coding sequence is TGTGCCAGTAGAAAACGACAGGGGACTGAAAAACTGTTTTTT. Translated, it gives CASRKRQGTEKLFF.

This rearrangement joins TRBV11-2 to TRBJ2-7, with TRBD2 matching over 7 bases. The CDR3 extends over 16 amino acids. The V segment lost 4 bases and the J segment 3 bases; nucleotides outside the gene matches: 12. Germline assignment: CDR1 SGHAT and CDR2 FQNNGV. The CDR3 region has the DNA TGTGCCAGCAGCTCCCTCAGGCGCGGGAGTCTCTACGAGCAGTACTTC. This codes for CASSSLRRGSLYEQYF.

The chain combines TRBV7-6 with TRBJ2-7; 11 positions match TRBD1. This CDR3 is built from 16 residues. The germline V gene encodes CDR1 SGHVS and CDR2 FNYEAQ. The V segment lost 1 base and the J segment 2 bases; nucleotides outside the gene matches: 4. CDR3 protein: CASSLGPGQGAYEQYF. The CDR3 coding sequence is TGTGCCAGCAGCTTAGGCCCGGGACAGGGGGCCTACGAGCAGTACTTC.